This entry concerns a single TCR beta chain. What this receptor recognizes is not known. Base qualities are not recorded, but no much larger clone differs from it by a single base. Whole blood was collected in K2EDTA tubes by collaborating institutions according to the institutions' own protocols. Collaborator samples were shipped for TCRbeta analysis as frozen whole blood, isolated PBMCs, or DNA extracted from either sample type. The source of the sample is a study of blood T cell repertoires in COVID-19 (dated by TCRdb to about 2020). For the study in its entirety: Samples from collaborators originated in the United States, Italy and Spain and spanned both the acute and convalescent phases of COVID-19. The samples were drawn from the first 160 participants of the ongoing ImmuneRACE study and from 1,254 subjects provided by 6 global collaborators. The dataset comprised deeply sampled blood TCRbeta repertoires from subjects exposed to, actively infected with, or recovered from COVID-19. The repertoires were made available in a free public database intended to serve as a resource for research on the immune response to SARS-CoV-2. Where HLA class I and class II types were available, the types were taken from metadata supplied by the sample provider, not from assay-based typing. The prospective study material was composed of cDNA or gDNA derived from T cells, B-cell-depleted T cells, or PBMCs. The sample metadata nearly always contained a de-identified subject ID, COVID-19 status, age in years and sex. The full study reports these points: How much clinical and demographic metadata was included differed by source and by participant, and the metadata was provided uncurated.

CDR3 length: 20 amino acids, cysteine to phenylalanine. The only DNA kept is the CDR3, 60 bases in frame from the first base. Per the germline V gene, KGHSH is the CDR1 and LQKENI is the CDR2. Germline trimming amounts to 2 bases on V and 2 bases on J, with 9 as the count of junction bases outside the gene matches. TCRbeta CDR3 regions were amplified from genomic DNA by means of the immunoSEQ Assay, a bias-controlled multiplex PCR. For the original study's pipeline: Nucleated cell counts per sample were estimated from amplification of reference gene primers within the assay. Sequence reads were collapsed and filtered to measure the absolute abundance of every unique TCRbeta CDR3 rearrangement. For each sample, productive Simpson clonality was calculated as the square root of Simpson's diversity index across productive rearrangements. TCRdb stores this immuneACCESS table with in-frame sequences only. Part of the clones is absent; in the studies checked, under half of the shortfall reflects unresolved V genes, and no reason is known for the rest. Clone size and the V and J calls come from that table; the DNA yielded D and trimming. This sample gives 130,000 to 150,000 clones in total; around 90% of them show up just once. The ten top clones hold less than 2% of the sample.

The V gene is TRBV18 and the J gene is TRBJ2-1, with 16 bases in between that match TRBD2. The sequence came from a man in his 70s with acute or convalescent COVID-19. The material sequenced was peripheral blood. CDR3 loop: CASSPFTGTSGGGAYNEQFF. The bases read TGTGCCAGCTCACCATTTACCGGGACTAGCGGGGGGGGAGCCTACAATGAGCAGTTCTTC.